The 18 T cell receptor beta chains below all came from one sample that was sequenced in a study of cytomegalovirus exposure and HLA in healthy donors. The PCR employed 60 Vbeta primers together with 13 Jbeta primers. Assay: immunoSEQ multiplex PCR; the TCRdb copy retains only in-frame clones and omits some. Of more than 100,000 clones detected, around 66% appear once; the ten largest clones hold approximately 8.5%. The specimen was PBMCs. The receptors were gathered from a woman aged 40 to 50 in good health and CMV-seropositive.

The V and J genes are TRBV7-9 and TRBJ2-5; 9 nucleotides agree with TRBD1. J gave up 5 bases and V 4 bases, and 2 bases lay outside the gene matches. The germline gives CDR1 SEHNR, CDR2 FQNEAQ (reference sequence). There are 13 residues in the CDR3. The CDR3 DNA reads TGTGCCAGCAGCTCAGACAGGGGGGAGACCCAGTACTTC. Its protein product is CASSSDRGETQYF.

This clone was seen once. This chain uses TRBV7-9 with TRBJ2-3; TRBD1 aligns across 7 bases. Germline V gene lookup returns CDR1 SEHNR and CDR2 FQNEAQ (reference sequence). Germline trimming cut 3 bases from V and 2 bases from J; bases unmatched to any gene: 5. The CDR3 runs to 15 residues. The CDR3 region is CASSFGTEHTDTQYF. CDR3 sequence (DNA): TGTGCCAGCAGCTTCGGGACAGAACACACAGATACGCAGTATTTT. The whole variable domain, remainder taken from reference TRBV7-9 and TRBJ2-3, is DTGVSQNPRHKITKRGQNVTFRCDPISEHNRLYWYRQTLGQGPEFLTYFQNEAQLEKSRLLSDRFSAERPKGSFSTLEIQRTEQGDSAMYLCASSFGTEHTDTQYFGPGTRLTVL.

V gene TRBV11-2 combines with J gene TRBJ1-4; 8 bases line up with TRBD1. Germline V gene data show CDR1 as SGHAT and CDR2 as FQNNGV. The CDR3 totals 14 residues. Trimming at V came to 6 bases and at J to 7 bases, leaving 7 bases not matched to a gene. The CDR3 sequence: CASSSGTGGEKLFF. For the CDR3, the DNA is TGTGCCAGCAGTTCCGGGACAGGAGGTGAAAAACTGTTTTTT.

The V gene is TRBV2, the J gene TRBJ1-2, with D possibly TRBD1 on 6 matching bases. The length of the CDR3 is 14 residues. Per the germline V gene, CDR1 is SNHLY and CDR2 is FYNNEI. V dropped 2 bases and J dropped 4 bases, with 11 bases sitting between them. The CDR3 protein is CASSEWGRGYGYTF. The CDR3 DNA reads as TGTGCCAGCAGTGAATGGGGGCGCGGCTATGGCTACACCTTC.

This rearrangement joins TRBV7-3 to TRBJ2-1; possible D gene TRBD1, 5 bases. V was pared by 4 bases and J by 7 bases, with 14 bases between. Germline values: CDR1 SGHTA, CDR2 FQGTGA. The CDR3 has 14 residues. The CDR3 bases are TGTGCCAGCAGCTCCCAAGGGGCAGGGAATGAGCAGTTCTTC. It yields the protein CASSSQGAGNEQFF.

The rearrangement joins TRBV7-3 to TRBJ2-3; TRBD2 might be the D (5 bases). The length of the CDR3 is 16 residues. V was trimmed by 3 bases and J by 2 bases, leaving 15 bases between them. The germline V gene has CDR1 SGHTA and CDR2 FQGTGA. CDR3 sequence reads: CASSFTLAPHTDTQYF. DNA for the CDR3: TGTGCCAGCAGCTTTACCCTAGCTCCACACACAGATACGCAGTATTTT.

Points on this clone: Other DNA sequences from this sample encode an identical CDR3 as well. The J gene is TRBJ1-3, the V gene TRBV11-3, with TRBD1 matching 9 bases. From germline, CDR1 is SGHNT and CDR2 YENEEA. The junction had 4 bases not matched to a gene; V was cut back by 5 bases and J by 2 bases. This CDR3 spans 15 amino acids. The CDR3 DNA sequence: TGTGCCAGCAGCCCGGGACAGGGCCCTGGAAACACCATATATTTT. Translated, it gives CASSPGQGPGNTIYF.

This chain joins TRBV7-3 and TRBJ2-2, with D possibly TRBD2 on 6 matching bases. V was pared by 4 bases and J by 4 bases, with 13 bases between. Germline CDR1 reads SGHTA; CDR2 reads FQGTGA. This CDR3 is 15 amino acids long. The CDR3 protein is CASSSVVGGTGELFF. DNA for the CDR3: TGTGCCAGCAGCTCCGTAGTCGGGGGCACCGGGGAGCTGTTTTTT.

This clone appeared a few times. J is TRBJ2-1 and V is TRBV10-1, with TRBD2 identical over 11 bases. Germline CDR1 is WNHNN and CDR2 is SYGVQD (reference sequence). This CDR3 has 15 amino acids. Trimming cost V 4 bases and J 9 bases; bases outside gene matches: 8. CDR3 sequence reads: CASSATSGRRGEQFF. DNA for the CDR3: TGCGCCAGCAGTGCCACTAGCGGGAGACGGGGTGAGCAGTTCTTC.

This clone was picked up a small number of times. This chain uses TRBV6-5 with TRBJ2-7, with 7 positions matching TRBD2. Trimming removed 1 base from V and 4 bases from J; junction bases left unmatched: 7. Germline assignment: CDR1 MNHEY and CDR2 SVGAGI. CDR3 length: 15 amino acids. In DNA, the CDR3 is TGTGCCAGCAGTTACTGGCGGGAGTATAGGTACGAGCAGTACTTC. It is translated as CASSYWREYRYEQYF.

As for this clone: This CDR3 is also generated by other DNA sequences in the sample. The rearrangement links TRBV5-1 to TRBJ1-5; 10 bases map to TRBD1. CDR3 length: 14 residues. CDR1 and CDR2 from the germline V gene are SGHRS and YFSETQ. V lost 4 bases to trimming and J lost 7 bases; unmatched junction nucleotides: 5. The CDR3 DNA reads TGCGCCAGCAGCCCAGGACAGGGGGGGCAGCCCCAGCATTTT. This codes for CASSPGQGGQPQHF.

This clone has only a few counts. The rearrangement joins TRBV7-9 to TRBJ1-2; 8 bases match TRBD1. V shed 5 bases and J 4 bases; nucleotides not matched to a gene: 6. Germline V gene data show CDR1 as SEHNR and CDR2 as FQNEAQ (reference sequence). The CDR3 runs to 14 residues. CDR3 residues: CASSPGQGGYGYTF. The CDR3 DNA sequence: TGTGCCAGCAGCCCCGGACAGGGTGGCTATGGCTACACCTTC.

In this sample, this clone turned up a few times. The chain recombines TRBV6-1 with TRBJ2-1; 15 positions match TRBD2. CDR1 and CDR2 (germline): MNHNS, SASEGT. CDR3 length: 15 residues. J lost 6 bases, V lost 6 bases, and 3 bases had no gene match. CDR3 DNA sequence: TGTGCCAGCAGCGCGGGACTAGCGGGAGGCAATGAGCAGTTCTTC. Translated: CASSAGLAGGNEQFF.

The rearrangement links TRBV9 to TRBJ2-1, with TRBD2 matching over 11 bases. The trim removed 3 bases at V and 8 bases at J, leaving 13 bases unmatched. The CDR3 covers 17 residues. CDR1 is SGDLS and CDR2 is YYNGEE in the germline V gene. The CDR3 bases are TGTGCCAGCAGCGGGGGACAGGGACTAGCGGCTTTTCATGAGCAGTTCTTC. This encodes CASSGGQGLAAFHEQFF.

The CDR3 nucleotides read TGTGCCAGCAGTTTGGGACAGATTTGGGGTCTCGGTTCAACTAATGAAAAACTGTTTTTT. It codes for CASSLGQIWGLGSTNEKLFF. The rearrangement links TRBV28 to TRBJ1-4; 7 bases are a match to TRBD1. J gave up 0 bases and V 3 bases, and 16 bases lay outside the gene matches. CDR3 length: 20 residues. CDR1 and CDR2 from the germline V gene are MDHEN and SYDVKM. Filled out from reference TRBV28 and TRBJ1-4, the complete variable domain reads DVKVTQSSRYLVKRTGEKVFLECVQDMDHENMFWYRQDPGLGLRLIYFSYDVKMKEKGDIPEGYSVSREKKERFSLILESASTNQTSMYLCASSLGQIWGLGSTNEKLFFGSGTQLSVL.

The rearrangement joins TRBV5-1 to TRBJ2-3; D is perhaps TRBD1 (6 bases). This CDR3 spans 14 amino acids. V dropped 0 bases and J dropped 3 bases, with 8 bases sitting between them. CDR1 is SGHRS and CDR2 is YFSETQ in the germline V gene. The CDR3 reads CASSLDRATDTQYF. For the CDR3, the DNA is TGCGCCAGCAGCTTGGACAGGGCAACAGATACGCAGTATTTT.

This clone appeared a few times. The chain links TRBV10-1 to TRBJ1-1; D is unclear. This CDR3 comprises 15 residues. Trimming shortened V by 5 bases and J by 3 bases, and 16 bases separated the two germline ends. Germline V gives CDR1 WNHNN, CDR2 SYGVQD (reference sequence). This CDR3 is CASSTGVARDTEAFF. CDR3 in DNA: TGCGCCAGCAGTACCGGGGTAGCTCGGGACACTGAAGCTTTCTTT.

V usage is TRBV7-5 and J usage is TRBJ1-2; the table calls TRBD1, which could not be checked here. TRBV7-5 is reported as a pseudogene. CDR3 size: 17 residues. This CDR3 is CARSPDGRHEANYGYTF. DNA of the CDR3: TGTGCCAGAAGCCCCGACGGCCGACATGAAGCTAACTATGGCTACACCTTC.